Below are 23 T cell receptor beta chains sequenced from a single sample in a study of graft-versus-host responses after intestinal transplantation. The assay was immunoSEQ multiplex PCR, and TCRdb's table has in-frame clones only and misses some. Of over 10,000 clones in the sample, approximately 88% were seen once. Sequences were derived from PBMCs, sampled roughly 290 days after intestinal transplant. These receptors were obtained from a human patient who received an intestinal transplant, so some T cells may come from the graft donor.

The V gene is TRBV5-1, the J gene TRBJ1-1; a weak D match, TRBD1 (5 bases). The CDR3 extends over 12 amino acids. V gave up 4 bases and J gave up 5 bases, with 9 bases separating them. Per germline, CDR1 SGHRS and CDR2 YFSETQ. CDR3: CASSLKGTEAFF. For the CDR3, the DNA is TGCGCCAGCAGCCTCAAGGGGACTGAAGCTTTCTTT.

V is TRBV6-5 and J is TRBJ2-6; possible D gene TRBD1, 6 bases. The V and J ends lost 0 bases and 1 base respectively, with 7 bases between them. This CDR3 has 16 amino acids. Germline values: CDR1 MNHEY, CDR2 SVGAGI. This CDR3 reads CASSYSTGSGANVLTF. The CDR3 region has the DNA TGTGCCAGCAGTTACTCGACAGGTTCTGGGGCCAACGTCCTGACTTTC.

The genes are TRBV14 and TRBJ2-2; no definite D call. V was trimmed by 1 base and J by 6 bases, leaving 9 bases between them. The CDR3 is made up of 14 amino acids. CDR1 and CDR2 (germline): SGHDN, FVKESK. The CDR3 region is CASSQAYGSGELFF. CDR3 in DNA: TGTGCCAGCAGCCAAGCCTACGGGTCCGGGGAGCTGTTTTTT.

By share of the sample, this clone is medium-sized. The rearrangement links TRBV7-9 to TRBJ2-7; no definite D call. CDR3 size: 15 residues. V was clipped by 5 bases and J by 4 bases, with 18 bases between them. CDR1 and CDR2 from the germline V gene are SEHNR and FQNEAQ (reference sequence). CDR3 region: CASSPGWGSTYEQYF. CDR3 DNA sequence: TGTGCCAGCAGCCCCGGGTGGGGTTCCACGTACGAGCAGTACTTC.

In this sample, this clone turned up a few times. Written as DNA, the CDR3 is TGTGCCAGCAGTGAATGGCGCGGTGCGCTGTTTTTT. It is translated as CASSEWRGALFF. The chain joins TRBV2 to TRBJ1-4; D remains unclear. Germline V lookup: CDR1 SNHLY, CDR2 FYNNEI. The CDR3 has 12 residues. Deletions cut 2 bases from V and 14 bases from J, with 12 bases between.

V gene TRBV19 combines with J gene TRBJ2-1, with D perhaps matching TRBD1 or TRBD2 (5 bases each). Germline CDR1 reads LNHDA; CDR2 reads SQIVND (reference sequence). Trimming pared 4 bases from V and 7 bases from J, leaving 17 bases between. The CDR3 runs 15 residues. CDR3 nucleotide sequence: TGTGCCAGTAGTACTCGGGACCCCAAGGCAAATGAGCAGTTCTTC. Translation: CASSTRDPKANEQFF.

The J gene is TRBJ2-2, the V gene TRBV6-5, with D perhaps TRBD2 (6 bases). Germline-derived CDR1 and CDR2 are MNHEY and SVGAGI. Between the trimmed V and J ends, which lost 6 bases and 1 base, there was a span of 12 bases. This CDR3 is built from 15 residues. The CDR3 protein is CASRRDFWNTGELFF. CDR3 in DNA: TGTGCCAGCAGAAGGGACTTTTGGAACACCGGGGAGCTGTTTTTT.

This clone has more than one count but fewer than ten. The rearrangement joins TRBV28 to TRBJ2-2; D uncertain. Trimming pared 7 bases from V and 4 bases from J, leaving 10 bases between. CDR3 length equals 13 residues. Germline-derived CDR1 and CDR2 are MDHEN and SYDVKM. CDR3 DNA sequence: TGTGCCAGCAAGGACCATGGCACCGGGGAGCTGTTTTTT. It is translated as CASKDHGTGELFF.

The chain combines TRBV5-6 with TRBJ2-1; D is undetermined. The germline V gene has CDR1 SGHDT and CDR2 YYEEEE. The CDR3 totals 12 residues. With 4 bases removed from V and 4 bases from J, the gap between germline ends came to 6 bases. The CDR3 bases are TGTGCCAGCAGCGGCTGGTACAATGAGCAGTTCTTC. As protein: CASSGWYNEQFF.

V usage is TRBV28 and J usage is TRBJ2-1; 7 bases match TRBD1. The CDR3 is 12 amino acids. V trimming: 5 bases; J trimming: 10 bases; junction bases outside the gene matches: 5. CDR1 and CDR2 (germline): MDHEN, SYDVKM. The CDR3 DNA follows: TGTGCCAGCAGTCCCACAGGGGAAGAGCAGTTCTTC. It translates to CASSPTGEEQFF.

The rearrangement uses TRBV2 and TRBJ2-2; 10 nucleotides line up with TRBD1. This CDR3 is 16 amino acids long. Germline V gene sequence: CDR1 SNHLY, CDR2 FYNNEI. Trimming at V came to 7 bases and at J to 0 bases, leaving 5 bases not matched to a gene. This chain's CDR3 is CASTGQGVANTGELFF. Written as DNA, the CDR3 is TGTGCCAGCACCGGACAGGGGGTCGCGAACACCGGGGAGCTGTTTTTT. The whole variable domain, filled in from reference TRBV2 and TRBJ2-2, reads EPEVTQTPSHQVTQMGQEVILRCVPISNHLYFYWYRQILGQKVEFLVSFYNNEISEKSEIFDDQFSVERPDGSNFTLKIRSTKLEDSAMYFCASTGQGVANTGELFFGEGSRLTVL.

Turning to this clone: The same CDR3 also results from other DNA sequences found in this sample. The rearrangement links TRBV7-3 to TRBJ2-3, with TRBD2 matching 7 bases. The CDR3 spans 14 residues. CDR1 and CDR2 from the germline V gene are SGHTA and FQGTGA. With V trimmed by 3 bases and J by 5 bases, 5 bases remained unmatched. This CDR3 is CASSLGGGLDTQYF. CDR3 coding DNA: TGTGCCAGCAGCTTGGGCGGGGGATTAGATACGCAGTATTTT.

This clone appeared a few times. The chain employs TRBV19 and TRBJ1-5; TRBD1 is a possible D gene (6 bases). V was shortened by 1 base and J by 2 bases, with 6 bases between the two germline ends. Germline V CDR1 and CDR2: LNHDA, SQIVND (reference sequence). CDR3 length: 14 residues. The CDR3 reads CASSIAGGNQPQHF. CDR3 coding DNA: TGTGCCAGTAGTATAGCAGGGGGCAATCAGCCCCAGCATTTT.

This clone was counted a single time. V usage is TRBV2 and J usage is TRBJ2-7; no definite D call. CDR3 length equals 13 residues. Trimming cost V 0 bases and J 0 bases, with 3 bases left between them. Germline CDR1 SNHLY, CDR2 FYNNEI. DNA of the CDR3: TGTGCCAGCAGTGAAGCTATCTCCTACGAGCAGTACTTC. It encodes CASSEAISYEQYF.

The genes are TRBV9 and TRBJ2-1; D perhaps matches TRBD2 (5 bases). Deletions cut 4 bases from V and 4 bases from J, with 6 bases between. The germline gives CDR1 SGDLS, CDR2 YYNGEE. The CDR3 length is 12 residues. The CDR3 nucleotides read TGTGCCAGCAGCCGCGGGTACAATGAGCAGTTCTTC. Translation gives CASSRGYNEQFF. The entire variable domain, with the rest obtained from reference TRBV9 and TRBJ2-1, is as follows: DSGVTQTPKHLITATGQRVTLRCSPRSGDLSVYWYQQSLDQGLQFLIQYYNGEERAKGNILERFSAQQFPDLHSELNLSSLELGDSALYFCASSRGYNEQFFGPGTRLTVL.

The genes are TRBV28 and TRBJ2-7, with 10 positions matching TRBD1. This CDR3 comprises 15 residues. The J segment lost 2 bases and the V segment lost 6 bases, leaving 7 bases of the junction unmatched. The germline V gene encodes CDR1 MDHEN and CDR2 SYDVKM. CDR3 nucleotides: TGTGCCAGCAGACACGGGACAGGGGAAACCTACGAGCAGTACTTC. Its protein product is CASRHGTGETYEQYF.

This clone has only a few counts. The chain uses TRBV5-1 and TRBJ1-1; no definite D call. This CDR3 has 13 amino acids. CDR1 and CDR2 from the germline V gene are SGHRS and YFSETQ. V lost 3 bases to trimming and J lost 4 bases, with 10 bases between them. For the CDR3, the DNA is TGCGCCAGCAGCTATCTTGAGACCACTGAAGCTTTCTTT. Protein product: CASSYLETTEAFF. Looking up the rest from reference TRBV5-1 and TRBJ1-1 gives the full variable domain: KAGVTQTPRYLIKTRGQQVTLSCSPISGHRSVSWYQQTPGQGLQFLFEYFSETQRNKGNFPGRFSGRQFSNSRSEMNVSTLELGDSALYLCASSYLETTEAFFGQGTRLTVV.

The gene calls are TRBV28 and TRBJ2-2, with 9 bases that match TRBD1. Losses at the gene ends were 6 bases for V and 5 bases for J; bases not matched to a gene: 13. This CDR3 comprises 17 residues. From germline, CDR1 is MDHEN and CDR2 SYDVKM. For the CDR3, the DNA is TGTGCCAGCAGACCACCCACGGGACAGGGTATGACCGGGGAGCTGTTTTTT. Protein: CASRPPTGQGMTGELFF. Combining the CDR3 with reference TRBV28 and TRBJ2-2 gives the whole variable domain DVKVTQSSRYLVKRTGEKVFLECVQDMDHENMFWYRQDPGLGLRLIYFSYDVKMKEKGDIPEGYSVSREKKERFSLILESASTNQTSMYLCASRPPTGQGMTGELFFGEGSRLTVL.

This chain connects TRBV5-1 to TRBJ2-3; TRBD1 agrees at 7 bases. The CDR3 totals 15 residues. The V and J ends lost 4 bases and 2 bases, in that order; junction bases with no gene match: 7. Germline loops: CDR1 SGHRS, CDR2 YFSETQ. DNA for the CDR3: TGCGCCAGCAGCAAGGACAGGATATCCACAGATACGCAGTATTTT. Amino acids: CASSKDRISTDTQYF.

The DNA of the CDR3 is TGTGCCATCAGTTTAACTAGCGGGAGAGGCAATGAGCAGTTCTTC. It yields the protein CAISLTSGRGNEQFF. The V and J genes are TRBV10-3 and TRBJ2-1, with TRBD2 matching 11 bases. V lost 5 bases to trimming and J lost 6 bases; unmatched junction nucleotides: 6. The CDR3 is 15 residues long. Germline CDR1 and CDR2: ENHRY and SYGVKD.

The CDR3 coding sequence is TGTGCCAGCAGTTTCCGGGTCCCTAACTATGGCTACACCTTC. Translated, it gives CASSFRVPNYGYTF. The V call is TRBV28, the J call TRBJ1-2; D unclear. V was trimmed by 3 bases and J by 0 bases, leaving 8 bases between them. Germline values: CDR1 MDHEN, CDR2 SYDVKM. There are 14 residues in the CDR3.

The count of this clone is one. This chain uses TRBV30 with TRBJ1-6; D possibly corresponds to TRBD1 (5 bases). This CDR3 is 14 amino acids long. Trimming stripped 3 bases from V and 10 bases from J, with 16 bases between. CDR1 GTSNPN and CDR2 SVGIG come from the germline V gene (reference sequence). This CDR3 reads CAWRLGGGRSPLHF. In nucleotides, the CDR3 is TGTGCCTGGAGGCTCGGGGGGGGAAGATCACCCCTCCACTTT.

The chain couples TRBV7-5 to TRBJ1-2. TRBV7-5 is a listed pseudogene. The CDR3 consists of 14 residues. CDR3 protein: CASSFPGGARGYTF. The CDR3 DNA follows: TGTGCCAGCAGCTTCCCGGGCGGGGCGCGGGGCTACACCTTC.